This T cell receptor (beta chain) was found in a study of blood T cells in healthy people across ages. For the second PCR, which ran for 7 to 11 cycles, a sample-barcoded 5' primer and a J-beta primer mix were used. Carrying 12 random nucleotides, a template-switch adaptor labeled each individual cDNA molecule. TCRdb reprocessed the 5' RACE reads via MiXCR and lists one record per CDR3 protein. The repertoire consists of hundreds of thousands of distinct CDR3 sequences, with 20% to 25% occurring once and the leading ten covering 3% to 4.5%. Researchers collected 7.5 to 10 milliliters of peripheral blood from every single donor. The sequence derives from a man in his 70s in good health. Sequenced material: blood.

The CDR3 DNA reads as TGCGCCAGCAGCCAATCGCCACAGGGCCAAGAGACCCAGTACTTC. Amino acid sequence: CASSQSPQGQETQYF. V and J are TRBV5-1 and TRBJ2-5, with D possibly being TRBD1 (6 bases). Trimming shortened V by 4 bases and J by 1 base, and 14 bases separated the two germline ends. Per germline, CDR1 SGHRS and CDR2 YFSETQ. CDR3 length: 15 residues.